One sample yielded the 8 T cell receptor beta chains listed below, sequenced in a study of cytomegalovirus exposure and HLA in healthy donors. The PCR was carried out with 60 Vbeta primers and 13 Jbeta primers. Method: immunoSEQ multiplex PCR; TCRdb's copy keeps in-frame clones and lacks some. The table records 150,000 to 200,000 clones, 65% to 85% of them present only once. The sequenced sample was PBMCs. All receptors derive from a girl aged 10 to 17 in good health and CMV-seropositive.

The chain recombines TRBV5-1 with TRBJ2-5; D is possibly TRBD1 (5 bases). The J call may be wrong; the DNA end is better matched by TRBJ2-7. CDR1 and CDR2 from the germline V gene are SGHRS and YFSETQ. The CDR3 covers 13 residues. The CDR3: CASSSTQGYEQYF. For the CDR3, the DNA is TGCGCCAGCAGCTCGACGCAGGGCTACGAGCAGTACTTC.

The V gene is TRBV2, the J gene TRBJ2-2; no clear D. This CDR3 has 14 residues. V gave up 5 bases and J gave up 3 bases, with 10 bases separating them. CDR1 is SNHLY, CDR2 FYNNEI, per germline. The CDR3 DNA is TGTGCCAGCAGTCTCGAGCATGACACCGGGGAGCTGTTTTTT. Residues: CASSLEHDTGELFF.

The CDR3 DNA is TGCGCCAGCAGCTCCTCAGGGGGCACCTACAATGAGCAGTTCTTC. Translated, it gives CASSSSGGTYNEQFF. This rearrangement joins TRBV5-1 to TRBJ2-1; 8 bases map to TRBD1. V was pared by 3 bases and J by 2 bases, with 4 bases of the junction left unmatched. This CDR3 is 15 amino acids long. In germline, CDR1 is SGHRS, CDR2 YFSETQ.

This chain links TRBV6-5 with TRBJ2-7; 8 bases line up with TRBD1. CDR3 length: 12 amino acids. Germline values: CDR1 MNHEY, CDR2 SVGAGI. After removal of 6 bases from V and 7 bases from J, the junction contained 5 bases not matched to a gene. The CDR3 is CASSRTGGEQYF. The CDR3 DNA reads as TGTGCCAGCAGCAGAACAGGGGGTGAGCAGTACTTC.

This clone was found a few times. The chain links TRBV4-2 to TRBJ1-2; unclear D gene. Trimming removed 3 bases from V and 1 base from J, with 3 bases in between. Germline CDR1 reads LGHNA; CDR2 reads YNFKEQ. The CDR3 contains 12 residues. CDR3 in amino acids: CASSQSNYGYTF. For the CDR3, the DNA is TGTGCCAGCAGCCAGAGTAACTATGGCTACACCTTC.

The chain recombines TRBV4-2 with TRBJ2-1, with TRBD1 identical over 7 bases. The CDR3 length is 17 residues. V was pared by 1 base and J by 9 bases, with 15 bases of the junction left unmatched. Germline V gene data show CDR1 as LGHNA and CDR2 as YNFKEQ. The CDR3 reads CASSQVPYDIRTGEQFF. For the CDR3, the DNA is TGTGCCAGCAGCCAAGTTCCCTACGATATCCGGACAGGTGAGCAGTTCTTC.

The chain combines TRBV10-1 with TRBJ2-7; possibly TRBD2 for D (6 bases). The CDR3 has 16 residues. CDR1 is WNHNN and CDR2 is SYGVQD in the germline V gene (reference sequence). Trimming cost V 6 bases and J 2 bases, with 20 bases left between them. CDR3 sequence reads: CASSSRGSTLPYEQYF. As DNA, the CDR3 is TGCGCCAGCAGCTCCCGGGGGTCGACACTTCCCTACGAGCAGTACTTC.

The chain joins TRBV5-1 to TRBJ1-1; no firm D call. Trimming took 1 base from V and 4 from J, leaving 8 bases between them. There are 13 residues in the CDR3. CDR1 and CDR2 from the germline V gene are SGHRS and YFSETQ. The CDR3 sequence is CASSLRQATEAFF. Written as DNA, the CDR3 is TGCGCCAGCAGCTTGAGGCAGGCCACTGAAGCTTTCTTT.